This T cell receptor beta chain was captured in a study of STAT5B mutations in CD4+ large granular lymphocyte leukemia. Comments on this clone: Its antigen remains unidentified.

Measured with immunoSEQ multiplex PCR; TCRdb has only the in-frame clones, and not every one. The sample carries about 30,000 clones, under 85% recorded once. Study-level findings and limits: Compared with healthy controls (2/35), patient top clones favored TRBV06 (8/27). Without HLA matching, higher CD4+ than CD8+ T-LGLL clonality could reflect small sample size. Patient CD4-sorted repertoires stayed more clonal than healthy ones after leukemic-clone removal.

Trimming removed 6 bases from V and 6 bases from J, with 14 bases in between. This CDR3 spans 13 amino acids. CDR1 and CDR2 from the germline V gene are MNHEY and SVGAGI. V and J are TRBV6-5 and TRBJ1-1; the D gene is possibly TRBD1 (5 bases). Input material: CD4+ T cells from blood buffy coats. This sequence was found in a human donor in good health. CDR3 DNA sequence: TGTGCCAGCAGACGGGGGGGGAGATCTGAAGCTTTCTTT. It yields the protein CASRRGGRSEAFF.